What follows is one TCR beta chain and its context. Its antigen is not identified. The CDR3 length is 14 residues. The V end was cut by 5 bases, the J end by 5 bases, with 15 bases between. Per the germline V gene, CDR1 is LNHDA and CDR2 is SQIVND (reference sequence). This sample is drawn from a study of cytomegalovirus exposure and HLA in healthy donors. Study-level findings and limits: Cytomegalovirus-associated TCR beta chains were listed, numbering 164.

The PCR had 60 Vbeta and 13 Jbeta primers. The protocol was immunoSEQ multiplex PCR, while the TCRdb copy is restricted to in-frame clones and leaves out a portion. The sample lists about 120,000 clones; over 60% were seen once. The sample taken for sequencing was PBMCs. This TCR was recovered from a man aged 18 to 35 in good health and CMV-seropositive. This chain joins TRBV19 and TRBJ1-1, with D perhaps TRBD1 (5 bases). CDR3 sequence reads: CASSLKGLSTEAFF. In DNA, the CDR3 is TGTGCCAGTAGTCTTAAGGGGTTGTCGACTGAAGCTTTCTTT.